This T cell receptor beta chain derives from a study of T-cell memory formation after mild COVID-19. Whole-study context: Most TCR clusters belonged to a single donor.

Concerning this clonotype: Antigen specificity is unknown.

The study's findings and limits: Pre-infection memory contained some responding clones, which suggested that cross-reactive memory had joined. CD4+ contracting clones were found mainly in CM and EM, and CD8+ ones in EMRA.

MiXCR, run by TCRdb on the 5' RACE reads, gives a single entry per CDR3 protein. The sample carries hundreds of thousands of distinct CDR3 sequences, about a fifth recorded once. The germline V and J ends were trimmed by 3 bases and 5 bases, with 13 bases remaining between them. CDR3 size: 14 residues. CDR1 is SGHRS and CDR2 is YFSETQ in the germline V gene. The sequenced sample was PBMCs or a T cell subset sorted from them (not recorded which). The TCR originated in an adult woman who had mild COVID-19 (a few samples of this study predate the infection). Cell type and time point are not known. The V call is TRBV5-1, the J call TRBJ2-3; possibly TRBD1 for D (6 bases). The CDR3 DNA reads as TGCGCCAGCAGCTCCGGGACAACGAGAGATACGCAGTATTTT. Translating it yields CASSSGTTRDTQYF.